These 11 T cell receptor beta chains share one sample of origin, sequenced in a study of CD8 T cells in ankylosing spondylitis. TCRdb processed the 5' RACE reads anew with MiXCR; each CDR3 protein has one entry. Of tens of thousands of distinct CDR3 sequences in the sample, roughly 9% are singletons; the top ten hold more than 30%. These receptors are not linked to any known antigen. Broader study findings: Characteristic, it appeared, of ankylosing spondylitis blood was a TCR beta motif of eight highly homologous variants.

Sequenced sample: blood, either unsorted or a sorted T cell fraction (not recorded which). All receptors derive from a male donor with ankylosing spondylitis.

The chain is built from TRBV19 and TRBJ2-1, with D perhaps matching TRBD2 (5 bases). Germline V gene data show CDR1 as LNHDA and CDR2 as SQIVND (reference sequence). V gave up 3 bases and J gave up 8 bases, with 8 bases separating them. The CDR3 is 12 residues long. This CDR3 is CASSIGVYEQFF. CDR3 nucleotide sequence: TGTGCCAGTAGTATCGGGGTGTATGAGCAGTTCTTC.

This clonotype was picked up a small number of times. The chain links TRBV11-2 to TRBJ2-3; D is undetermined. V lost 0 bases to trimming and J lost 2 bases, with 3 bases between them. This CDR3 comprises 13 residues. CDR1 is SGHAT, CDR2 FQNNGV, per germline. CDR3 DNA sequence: TGTGCCAGCAGCTTAGACTTCACAGATACGCAGTATTTT. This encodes CASSLDFTDTQYF. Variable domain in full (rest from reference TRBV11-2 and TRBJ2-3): EAGVAQSPRYKIIEKRQSVAFWCNPISGHATLYWYQQILGQGPKLLIQFQNNGVVDDSQLPKDRFSAERLKGVDSTLKIQPAKLEDSAVYLCASSLDFTDTQYFGPGTRLTVL.

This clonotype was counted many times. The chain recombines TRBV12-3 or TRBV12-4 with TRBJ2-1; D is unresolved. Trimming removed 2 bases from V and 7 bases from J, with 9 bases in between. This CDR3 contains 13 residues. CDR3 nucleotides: TGTGCCAGCAGTTTAACGACCTCTAATGAGCAGTTCTTC. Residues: CASSLTTSNEQFF.

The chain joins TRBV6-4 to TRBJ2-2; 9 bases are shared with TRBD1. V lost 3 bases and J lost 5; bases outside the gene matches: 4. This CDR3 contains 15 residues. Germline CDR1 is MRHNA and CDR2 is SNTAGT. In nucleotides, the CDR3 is TGTGCCAGCAGTGAAACAGGGGGCGAAACCGGGGAGCTGTTTTTT. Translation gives CASSETGGETGELFF.

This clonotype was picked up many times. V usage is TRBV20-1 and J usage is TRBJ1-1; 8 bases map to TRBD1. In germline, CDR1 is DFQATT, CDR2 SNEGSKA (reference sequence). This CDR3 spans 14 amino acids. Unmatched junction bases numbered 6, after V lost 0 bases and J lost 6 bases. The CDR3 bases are TGCAGTGCTAGAGAAACAGGGGGTTATGCTGAAGCTTTCTTT. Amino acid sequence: CSARETGGYAEAFF.

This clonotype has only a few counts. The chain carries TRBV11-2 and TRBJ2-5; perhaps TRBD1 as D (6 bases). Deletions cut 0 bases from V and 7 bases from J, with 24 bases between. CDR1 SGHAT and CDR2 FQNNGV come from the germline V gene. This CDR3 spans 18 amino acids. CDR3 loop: CASSLDRLVETGFGTQYF. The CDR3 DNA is TGTGCCAGCAGCTTAGATCGTTTAGTGGAGACAGGATTTGGGACCCAGTACTTC.

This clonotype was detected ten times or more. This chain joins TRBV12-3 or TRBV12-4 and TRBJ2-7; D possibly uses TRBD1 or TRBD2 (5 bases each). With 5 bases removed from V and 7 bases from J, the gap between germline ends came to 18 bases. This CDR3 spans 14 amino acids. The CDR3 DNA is TGTGCCAGCAGTCCCCCGGGGCTCCCGGGAGAGCAGTACTTC. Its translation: CASSPPGLPGEQYF.

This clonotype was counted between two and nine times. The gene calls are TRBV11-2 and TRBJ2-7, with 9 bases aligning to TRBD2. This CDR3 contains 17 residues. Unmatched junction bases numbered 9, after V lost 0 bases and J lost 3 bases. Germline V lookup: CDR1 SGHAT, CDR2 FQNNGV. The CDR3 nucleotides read TGTGCCAGCAGCTTAGATAGGTCGCTAGCGGGAAGCTACGAGCAGTACTTC. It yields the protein CASSLDRSLAGSYEQYF.

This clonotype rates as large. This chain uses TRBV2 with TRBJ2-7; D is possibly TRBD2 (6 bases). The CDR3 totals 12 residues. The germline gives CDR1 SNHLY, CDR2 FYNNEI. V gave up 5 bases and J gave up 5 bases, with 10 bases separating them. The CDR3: CASSSGVDEQYF. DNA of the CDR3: TGTGCCAGCAGTTCGGGGGTGGACGAGCAGTACTTC.

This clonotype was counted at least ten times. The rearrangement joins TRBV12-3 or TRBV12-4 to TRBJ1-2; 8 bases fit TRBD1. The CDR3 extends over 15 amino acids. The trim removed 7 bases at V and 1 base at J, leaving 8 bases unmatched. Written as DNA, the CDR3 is TGTGCCAGCACCAGAGGACAGGGCCTTAACTATGGCTACACCTTC. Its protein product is CASTRGQGLNYGYTF.

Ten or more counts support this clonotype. This CDR3 is CASSSSRTGFDTQYF. CDR3 sequence (DNA): TGTGCCAGCAGCTCCTCCCGGACAGGGTTCGATACGCAGTATTTT. The chain is built from TRBV7-9 and TRBJ2-3, with TRBD1 identical over 8 bases. Germline V gives CDR1 SEHNR, CDR2 FQNEAQ (reference sequence). This CDR3 has 15 residues. Losses at the gene ends were 4 bases for V and 6 bases for J; bases not matched to a gene: 9.